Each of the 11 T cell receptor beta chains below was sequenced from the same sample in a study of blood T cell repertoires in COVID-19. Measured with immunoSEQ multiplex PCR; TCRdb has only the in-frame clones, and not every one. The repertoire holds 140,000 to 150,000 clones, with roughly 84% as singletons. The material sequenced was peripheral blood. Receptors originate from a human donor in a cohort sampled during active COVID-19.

Written as DNA, the CDR3 is TGCGCCAGCAGCAGGACGACAGGGGGCCCTGAAAAACTGTTTTTT. The encoded protein is CASSRTTGGPEKLFF. The chain carries TRBV5-1 and TRBJ1-4; 10 nucleotides agree with TRBD1. Germline assignment: CDR1 SGHRS and CDR2 YFSETQ. The CDR3 has 15 residues. Trimming removed 4 bases from V and 7 bases from J; junction bases left unmatched: 7.

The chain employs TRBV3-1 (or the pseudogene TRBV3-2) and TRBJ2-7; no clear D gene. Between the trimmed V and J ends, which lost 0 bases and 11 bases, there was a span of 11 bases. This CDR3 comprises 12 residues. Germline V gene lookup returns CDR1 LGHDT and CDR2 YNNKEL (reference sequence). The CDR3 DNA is TGTGCCAGCAGCCAAGATGCCCGGGTTGAGTACTTC. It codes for CASSQDARVEYF.

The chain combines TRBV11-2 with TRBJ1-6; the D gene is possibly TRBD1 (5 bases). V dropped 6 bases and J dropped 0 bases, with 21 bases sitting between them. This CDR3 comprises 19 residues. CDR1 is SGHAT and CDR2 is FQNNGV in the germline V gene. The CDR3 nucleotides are TGTGCCAGCAGTTGGGCCCAGACAGCTTTAGACTCCTATAATTCACCCCTCCACTTT. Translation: CASSWAQTALDSYNSPLHF.

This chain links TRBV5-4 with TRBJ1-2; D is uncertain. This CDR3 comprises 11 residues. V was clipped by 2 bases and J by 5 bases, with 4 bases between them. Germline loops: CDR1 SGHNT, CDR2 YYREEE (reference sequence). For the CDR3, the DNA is TGTGCCAGCAGCTTCGGGTATGGCTACACCTTC. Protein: CASSFGYGYTF.

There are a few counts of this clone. The CDR3 region is CASSQGIPNTGVGYTF. Here the CDR3 DNA reads TGCGCCAGCAGCCAAGGAATCCCCAATACAGGGGTCGGCTACACCTTC. This sequence joins TRBV4-3 and TRBJ1-2; TRBD1 agrees at 7 bases. Germline CDR1 reads LGHNA; CDR2 reads YSLEER. With V trimmed by 1 base and J by 8 bases, 13 bases remained unmatched. The CDR3 consists of 16 residues.

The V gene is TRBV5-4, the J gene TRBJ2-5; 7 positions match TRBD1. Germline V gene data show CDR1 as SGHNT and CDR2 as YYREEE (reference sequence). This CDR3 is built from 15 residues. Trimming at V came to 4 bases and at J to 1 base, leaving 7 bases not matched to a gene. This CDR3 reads CASSLDRTPQETQYF. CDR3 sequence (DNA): TGTGCCAGCAGCCTGGACAGGACCCCCCAAGAGACCCAGTACTTC.

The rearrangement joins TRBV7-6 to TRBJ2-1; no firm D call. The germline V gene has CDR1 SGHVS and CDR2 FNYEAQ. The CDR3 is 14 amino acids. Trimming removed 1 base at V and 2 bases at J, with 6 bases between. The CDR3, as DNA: TGTGCCAGCAGCTTAGGCGAGACCTACAATGAGCAGTTCTTC. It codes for CASSLGETYNEQFF.

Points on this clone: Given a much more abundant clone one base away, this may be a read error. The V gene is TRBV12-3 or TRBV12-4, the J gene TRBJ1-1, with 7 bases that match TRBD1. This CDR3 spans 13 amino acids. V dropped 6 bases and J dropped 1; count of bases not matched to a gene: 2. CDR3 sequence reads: CASRTGRNTEAFF. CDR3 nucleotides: TGTGCCAGCAGGACAGGGAGGAACACTGAAGCTTTCTTT.

Here the CDR3 reads CASSAGGGGGEKLFF. CDR3 DNA sequence: TGTGCCAGCAGCGCAGGAGGCGGGGGCGGTGAAAAACTGTTTTTT. The chain links TRBV9 to TRBJ1-4; TRBD1 is a possible D gene (6 bases). The CDR3 contains 15 residues. Germline V lookup: CDR1 SGDLS, CDR2 YYNGEE. V shed 3 bases and J shed 7 bases, with 16 bases lying between them.

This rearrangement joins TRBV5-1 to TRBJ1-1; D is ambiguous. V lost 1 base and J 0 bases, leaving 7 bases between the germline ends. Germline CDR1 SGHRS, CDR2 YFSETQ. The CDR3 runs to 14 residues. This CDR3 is CASSLKSMNTEAFF. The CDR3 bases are TGCGCCAGCAGCTTGAAATCCATGAACACTGAAGCTTTCTTT.

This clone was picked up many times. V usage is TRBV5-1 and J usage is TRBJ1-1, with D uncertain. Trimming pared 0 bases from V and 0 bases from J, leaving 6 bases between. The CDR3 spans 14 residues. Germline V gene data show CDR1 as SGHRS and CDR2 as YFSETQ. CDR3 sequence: CASSLDGMNTEAFF. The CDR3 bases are TGCGCCAGCAGCTTGGACGGGATGAACACTGAAGCTTTCTTT.